This T cell receptor beta chain is drawn from a study of cytomegalovirus exposure and HLA in healthy donors. Deletions cut 1 base from V and 8 bases from J, with 23 bases between. Germline V gene sequence: CDR1 MGHRA, CDR2 YSYEKL. This CDR3 region has 17 residues. PCR was performed using 60 Vbeta and 13 Jbeta primers. This table comes from immunoSEQ multiplex PCR, and its TCRdb copy is limited to in-frame clones, with some not included. The repertoire holds 250,000 to 350,000 clones, with under 90% as singletons. Findings and limits, study-wide: Across donors, most TCRs were seen rarely, yet some public ones were widespread. In a later analysis, an Asian-associated ancestry cluster reportedly showed fewer N-insertions than the approximately 620-donor mean.

A remark on this clone: No antigen is known for it.

The sample consisted of PBMCs. The chain carries TRBV4-1 and TRBJ1-2, with D unclear. This sequence was found in a girl aged 2 to 10 in good health and CMV-seronegative. The CDR3 region has the DNA TGCGCCAGCAGCCAAGTTGGGAGCCCAGACATTCCTCGAGGCTACACCTTC. Its protein product is CASSQVGSPDIPRGYTF.